These T cell receptor beta chains were read from a single sample in a study of blood T cell repertoires in COVID-19. Assay: immunoSEQ multiplex PCR; the TCRdb copy retains only in-frame clones and omits some. Of about 200,000 clones listed, approximately 87% are singletons. Sequencing input: peripheral blood. The receptors stem from a woman between 45 and 65 years old with acute or convalescent COVID-19. Each CDR3 is given with its conserved first and last residue. The D gene is left open where the match is weak. The listing skips clone size in some rows; elsewhere it reads once, few, many or a size class.

D	J	V	size	DNA	CDR3
TRBD2	TRBJ2-5	TRBV27	NA	TGTGCCAGCAGTAAGGGACTAGCGGGAGGTAGGGGAGAGACCCAGTACTTC	CASSKGLAGGRGETQYF
NA	TRBJ2-5	TRBV29-1	few	TGCAGCGTTTTGAGGAGGACCCAAGAGACCCAGTACTTC	CSVLRRTQETQYF
NA	TRBJ1-1	TRBV5-6	NA	TGTGCCAGCAGTTATATATCGGTCAACACTGAAGCTTTCTTT	CASSYISVNTEAFF
NA	TRBJ2-3	TRBV7-2	NA	TGTGCCAGCAGCCCACTTTCAGATACGCAGTATTTT	CASSPLSDTQYF
NA	TRBJ2-6	TRBV6-6	NA	TGTGCCAGCAGTTACGGGGCCTCTGGGGCCAACGTCCTGACTTTC	CASSYGASGANVLTF
NA	TRBJ1-5	TRBV27	NA	TGTGCCAGCAGTGCCTTAGACAATCAGCCCCAGCATTTT	CASSALDNQPQHF
TRBD1	TRBJ2-1	TRBV7-2	NA	TGTGCCAGCATCGCGGACAGGGTAGAGAATGAGCAGTTCTTC	CASIADRVENEQFF
TRBD1	TRBJ1-2	TRBV6-5	NA	TGTGCCAGCAGTTTAGGGACAGGGGACTTCTATGGCTACACCTTC	CASSLGTGDFYGYTF
NA	TRBJ1-3	TRBV7-2	NA	TGTGCCAGCAGCCCTAGGACAGCTTTCTCTGGAAACACCATATATTTT	CASSPRTAFSGNTIYF
TRBD1	TRBJ2-2	TRBV11-3	NA	TGTGCCAGCAGCCCACGAAGATCCGGGACAGGGTTAACCGGGGAGCTGTTTTTT	CASSPRRSGTGLTGELFF
NA	TRBJ2-5	TRBV2	NA	TGTGCCAGCAACAGGGTCGGCGAGACCCAGTACTTC	CASNRVGETQYF
TRBD1	TRBJ2-5	TRBV3-1/TRBV3-2	NA	TGTGCCAGCAGCCAAGTGACACAGGGGGCTGAGACCCAGTACTTC	CASSQVTQGAETQYF
NA	TRBJ1-6	TRBV7-2	NA	TGTGCCAGCAGCTTGGACCTAAGGGGAACCTATAATTCACCCCTCCACTTT	CASSLDLRGTYNSPLHF
TRBD1	TRBJ2-5	TRBV18	NA	TGTGCCAGCTCACCGGCAGGGGGCCACGAGACCCAGTACTTC	CASSPAGGHETQYF